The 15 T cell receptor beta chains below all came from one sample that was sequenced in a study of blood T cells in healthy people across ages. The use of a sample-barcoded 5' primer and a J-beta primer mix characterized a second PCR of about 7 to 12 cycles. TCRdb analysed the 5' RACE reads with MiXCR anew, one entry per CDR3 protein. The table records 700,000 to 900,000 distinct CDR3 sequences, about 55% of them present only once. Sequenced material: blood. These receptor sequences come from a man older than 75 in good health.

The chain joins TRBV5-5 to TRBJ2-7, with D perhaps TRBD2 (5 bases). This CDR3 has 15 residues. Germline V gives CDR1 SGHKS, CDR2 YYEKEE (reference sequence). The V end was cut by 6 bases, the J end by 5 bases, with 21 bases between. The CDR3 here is CASNSGFDWHNEQYF. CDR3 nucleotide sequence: TGTGCCAGCAACTCGGGATTCGATTGGCACAACGAGCAGTACTTC. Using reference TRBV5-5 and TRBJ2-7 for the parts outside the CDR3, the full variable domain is DAGVTQSPTHLIKTRGQQVTLRCSPISGHKSVSWYQQVLGQGPQFIFQYYEKEERGRGNFPDRFSARQFPNYSSELNVNALLLGDSALYLCASNSGFDWHNEQYFGPGTRLTVT.

CDR3 sequence: CASSQDTKLAEFF. In nucleotides, the CDR3 is TGTGCCAGCAGCCAAGATACAAAACTAGCTGAGTTCTTC. The chain carries TRBV3-1 and TRBJ2-1; D may be TRBD2 (6 bases). V lost 0 bases and J 14 bases, leaving 14 bases between the germline ends. The CDR3 runs to 13 residues. Germline assignment: CDR1 LGHDT and CDR2 YNNKEL (reference sequence).

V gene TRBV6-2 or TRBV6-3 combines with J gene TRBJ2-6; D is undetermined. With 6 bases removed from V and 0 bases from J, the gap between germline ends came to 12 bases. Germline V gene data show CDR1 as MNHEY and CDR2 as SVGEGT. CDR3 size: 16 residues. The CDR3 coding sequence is TGTGCCAGCAGAGACTGGGCCCTCTCTGGGGCCAACGTCCTGACTTTC. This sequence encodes CASRDWALSGANVLTF.

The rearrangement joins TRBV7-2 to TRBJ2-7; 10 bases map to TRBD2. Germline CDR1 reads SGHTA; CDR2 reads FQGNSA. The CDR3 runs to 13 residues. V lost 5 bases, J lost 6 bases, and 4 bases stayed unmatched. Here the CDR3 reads CASSARLAGEQYF. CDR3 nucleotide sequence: TGTGCCAGCAGCGCCAGACTAGCGGGCGAGCAGTACTTC.

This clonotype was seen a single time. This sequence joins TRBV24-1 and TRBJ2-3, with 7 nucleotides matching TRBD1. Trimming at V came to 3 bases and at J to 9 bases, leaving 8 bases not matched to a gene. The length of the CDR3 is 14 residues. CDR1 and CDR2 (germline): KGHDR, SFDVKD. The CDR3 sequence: CATSDARPGQTQYF. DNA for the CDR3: TGTGCCACCAGTGATGCGAGACCGGGACAGACGCAGTATTTT.

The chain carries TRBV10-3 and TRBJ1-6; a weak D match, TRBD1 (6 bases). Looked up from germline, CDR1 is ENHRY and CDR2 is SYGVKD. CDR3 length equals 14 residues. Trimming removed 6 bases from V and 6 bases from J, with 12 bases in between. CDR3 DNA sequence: TGTGCCATCAGCCCTGGAGGGGGTAATTCACCCCTCCACTTT. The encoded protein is CAISPGGGNSPLHF.

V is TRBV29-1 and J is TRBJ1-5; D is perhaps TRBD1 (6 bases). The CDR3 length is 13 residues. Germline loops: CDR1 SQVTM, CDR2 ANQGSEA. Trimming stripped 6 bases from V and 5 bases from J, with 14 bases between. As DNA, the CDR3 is TGCAGCGTGGCCCCGGACAGCGATCAGCCCCAGCATTTT. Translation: CSVAPDSDQPQHF.

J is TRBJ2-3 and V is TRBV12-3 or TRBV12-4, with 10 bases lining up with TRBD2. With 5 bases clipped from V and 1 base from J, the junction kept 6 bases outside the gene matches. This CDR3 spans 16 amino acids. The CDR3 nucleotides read TGTGCCAGCAGTCCAAGAGCGGGAGGGCGCACAGATACGCAGTATTTT. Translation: CASSPRAGGRTDTQYF.

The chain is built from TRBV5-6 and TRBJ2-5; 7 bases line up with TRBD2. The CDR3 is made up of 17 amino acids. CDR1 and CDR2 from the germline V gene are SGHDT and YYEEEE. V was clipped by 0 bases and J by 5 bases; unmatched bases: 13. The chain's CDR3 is CASSLAAWGGPWETQYF. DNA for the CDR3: TGTGCCAGCAGCTTGGCCGCATGGGGAGGGCCGTGGGAGACCCAGTACTTC.

The CDR3 sequence: CASSQDVGGGVEQYF. The CDR3 DNA follows: TGTGCCAGCAGCCAAGATGTGGGCGGCGGGGTTGAGCAGTACTTC. The V call is TRBV3-1, the J call TRBJ2-7, with TRBD2 as a possible D gene (6 bases). Trimming removed 0 bases at V and 7 bases at J, with 16 bases between. Per germline, CDR1 LGHDT and CDR2 YNNKEL (reference sequence). The CDR3 runs to 15 residues.

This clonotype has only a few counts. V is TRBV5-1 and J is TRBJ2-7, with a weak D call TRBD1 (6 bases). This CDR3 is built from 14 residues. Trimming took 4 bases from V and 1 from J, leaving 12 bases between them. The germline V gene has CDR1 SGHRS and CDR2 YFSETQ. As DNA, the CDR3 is TGCGCCAGCAGCCGGGACATTACGTCCTACGAGCAGTACTTC. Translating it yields CASSRDITSYEQYF.

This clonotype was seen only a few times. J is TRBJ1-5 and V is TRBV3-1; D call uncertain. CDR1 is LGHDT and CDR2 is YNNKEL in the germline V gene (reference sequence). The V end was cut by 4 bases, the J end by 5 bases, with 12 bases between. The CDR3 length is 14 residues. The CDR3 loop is CASSPLWADQPQHF. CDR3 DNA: TGTGCCAGCAGCCCCCTCTGGGCGGATCAGCCCCAGCATTTT.

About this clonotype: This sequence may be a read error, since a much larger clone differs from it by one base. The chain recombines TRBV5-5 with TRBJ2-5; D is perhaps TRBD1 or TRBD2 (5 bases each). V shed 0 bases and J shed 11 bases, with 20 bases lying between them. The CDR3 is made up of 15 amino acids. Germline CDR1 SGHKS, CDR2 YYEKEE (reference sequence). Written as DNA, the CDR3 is TGTGCCAGCAGCTTGGATGGGACCAAATACAATGAGCAGTACTTC. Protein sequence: CASSLDGTKYNEQYF.

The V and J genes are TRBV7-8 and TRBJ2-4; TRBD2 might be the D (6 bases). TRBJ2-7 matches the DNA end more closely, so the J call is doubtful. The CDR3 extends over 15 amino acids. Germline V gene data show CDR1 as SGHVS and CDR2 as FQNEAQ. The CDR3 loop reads CASSLVSGGGYEQYF. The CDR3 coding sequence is TGTGCCAGCAGCTTAGTGTCCGGGGGAGGCTACGAGCAGTACTTC.

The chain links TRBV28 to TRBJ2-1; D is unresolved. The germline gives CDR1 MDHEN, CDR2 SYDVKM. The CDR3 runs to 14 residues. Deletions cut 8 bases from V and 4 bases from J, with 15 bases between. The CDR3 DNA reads TGTGCCAGCCAAGAGAGAGCCCCTTACAATGAGCAGTTCTTC. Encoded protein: CASQERAPYNEQFF.